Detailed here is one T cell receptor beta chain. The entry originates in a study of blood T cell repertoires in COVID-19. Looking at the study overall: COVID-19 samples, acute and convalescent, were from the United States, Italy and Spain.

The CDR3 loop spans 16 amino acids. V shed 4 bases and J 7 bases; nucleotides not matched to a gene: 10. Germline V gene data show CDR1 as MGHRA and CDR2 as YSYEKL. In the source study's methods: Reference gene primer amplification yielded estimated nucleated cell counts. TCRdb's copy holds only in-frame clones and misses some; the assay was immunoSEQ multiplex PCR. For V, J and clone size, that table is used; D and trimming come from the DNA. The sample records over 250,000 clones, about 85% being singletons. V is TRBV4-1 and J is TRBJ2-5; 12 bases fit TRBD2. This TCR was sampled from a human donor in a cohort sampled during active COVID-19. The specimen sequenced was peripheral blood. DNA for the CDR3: TGCGCCAGCAGCCCCCCGACTAGCGGGAGAACGGGGACCCAGTACTTC. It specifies CASSPPTSGRTGTQYF.